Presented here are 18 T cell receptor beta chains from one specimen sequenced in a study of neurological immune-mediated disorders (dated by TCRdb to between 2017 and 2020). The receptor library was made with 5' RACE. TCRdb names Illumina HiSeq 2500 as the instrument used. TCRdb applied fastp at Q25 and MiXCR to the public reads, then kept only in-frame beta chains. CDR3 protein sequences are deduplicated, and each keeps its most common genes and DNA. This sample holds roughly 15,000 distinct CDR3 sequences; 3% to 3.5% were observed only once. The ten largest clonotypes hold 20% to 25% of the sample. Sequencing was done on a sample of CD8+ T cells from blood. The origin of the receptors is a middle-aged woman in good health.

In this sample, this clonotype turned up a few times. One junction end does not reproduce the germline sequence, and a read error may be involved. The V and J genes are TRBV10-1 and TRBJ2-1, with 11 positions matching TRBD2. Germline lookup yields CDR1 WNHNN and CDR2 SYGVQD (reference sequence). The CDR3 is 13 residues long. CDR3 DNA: TGCGCCAGCGAACCCTATACCGGGACTAGCGGTGCTTTC. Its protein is CASEPYTGTSGAF.

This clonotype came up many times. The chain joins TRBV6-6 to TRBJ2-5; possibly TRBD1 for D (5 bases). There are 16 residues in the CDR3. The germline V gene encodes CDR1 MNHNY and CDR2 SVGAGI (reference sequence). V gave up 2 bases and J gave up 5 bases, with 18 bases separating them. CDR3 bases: TGTGCCAGCAGTTACGCGGCCAGGGCCACTCGGGAGACCCAGTACTTC. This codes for CASSYAARATRETQYF.

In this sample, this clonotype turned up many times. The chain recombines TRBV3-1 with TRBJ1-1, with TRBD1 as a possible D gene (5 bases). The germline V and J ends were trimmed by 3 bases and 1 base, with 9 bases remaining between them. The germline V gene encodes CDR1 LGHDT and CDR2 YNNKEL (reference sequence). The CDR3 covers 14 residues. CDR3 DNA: TGTGCCAGCAGCCAGGGGACGGCGAACACTGAAGCTTTCTTT. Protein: CASSQGTANTEAFF.

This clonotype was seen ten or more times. CDR3 coding DNA: TGCGCCAGCAGCCGGGGACTAGCGGGAGAGAATGAGCAGTTCTTC. This translates into CASSRGLAGENEQFF. The genes are TRBV5-1 and TRBJ2-1; TRBD2 aligns across 14 bases. The J segment lost 7 bases and the V segment lost 4 bases, leaving 4 bases of the junction unmatched. There are 15 residues in the CDR3. The germline V gene has CDR1 SGHRS and CDR2 YFSETQ.

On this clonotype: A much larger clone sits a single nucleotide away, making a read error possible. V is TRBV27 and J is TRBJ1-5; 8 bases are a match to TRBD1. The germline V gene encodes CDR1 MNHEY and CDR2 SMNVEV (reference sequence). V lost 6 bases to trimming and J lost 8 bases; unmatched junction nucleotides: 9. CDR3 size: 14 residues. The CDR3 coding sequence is TGTGCCAGCAGAGAACGGACAGGGAGTAAGCCCCAGCATTTT. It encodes CASRERTGSKPQHF.

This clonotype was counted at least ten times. In DNA form, the CDR3 reads TGTGCCAGCAGTCAGACTAGCGGGAGGGCCGCCGCCAAAAACATTCAGTACTTC. This encodes CASSQTSGRAAAKNIQYF. The V and J genes are TRBV28 and TRBJ2-4; 14 bases line up with TRBD2. Looked up from germline, CDR1 is MDHEN and CDR2 is SYDVKM. This CDR3 spans 18 amino acids. Trimming cost V 5 bases and J 1 base; bases outside gene matches: 7.

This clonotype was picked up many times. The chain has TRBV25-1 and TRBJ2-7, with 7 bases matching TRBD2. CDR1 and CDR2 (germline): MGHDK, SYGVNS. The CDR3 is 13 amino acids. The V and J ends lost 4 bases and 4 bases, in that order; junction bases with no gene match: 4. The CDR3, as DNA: TGTGCCAGCAGTGGCCCAGCGGGGTACGAGCAGTACTTC. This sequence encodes CASSGPAGYEQYF.

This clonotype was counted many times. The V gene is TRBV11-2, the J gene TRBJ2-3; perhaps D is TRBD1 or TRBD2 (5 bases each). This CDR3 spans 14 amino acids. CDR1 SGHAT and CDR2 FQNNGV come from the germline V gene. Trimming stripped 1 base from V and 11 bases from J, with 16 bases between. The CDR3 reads CASSLVSGGDRQYF. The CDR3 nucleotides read TGTGCCAGCAGCTTAGTGTCCGGAGGAGACAGGCAGTATTTT.

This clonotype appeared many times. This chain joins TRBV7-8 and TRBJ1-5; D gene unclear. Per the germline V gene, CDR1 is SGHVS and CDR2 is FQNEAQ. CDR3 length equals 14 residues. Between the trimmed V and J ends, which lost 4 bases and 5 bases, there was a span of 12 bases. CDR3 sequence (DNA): TGTGCCAGCAGCTCAGACACCTCATATCAGCCCCAGCATTTT. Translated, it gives CASSSDTSYQPQHF.

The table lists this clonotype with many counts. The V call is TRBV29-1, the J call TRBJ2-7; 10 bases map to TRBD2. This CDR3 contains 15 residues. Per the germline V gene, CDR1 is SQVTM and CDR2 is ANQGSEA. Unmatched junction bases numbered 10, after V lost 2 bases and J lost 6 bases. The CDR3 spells CSVEFLAGAGGEQYF. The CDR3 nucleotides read TGCAGCGTTGAATTTCTAGCGGGAGCAGGAGGCGAGCAGTACTTC.

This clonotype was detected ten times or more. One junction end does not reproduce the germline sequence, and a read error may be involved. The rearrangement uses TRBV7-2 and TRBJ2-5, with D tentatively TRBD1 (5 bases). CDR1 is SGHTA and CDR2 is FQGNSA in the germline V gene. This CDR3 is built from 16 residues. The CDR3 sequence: CATSLPLAGYQETQYF. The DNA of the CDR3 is TGTGCCACCAGCCTCCCCCTGGCAGGGTACCAAGAGACCCAGTACTTC.

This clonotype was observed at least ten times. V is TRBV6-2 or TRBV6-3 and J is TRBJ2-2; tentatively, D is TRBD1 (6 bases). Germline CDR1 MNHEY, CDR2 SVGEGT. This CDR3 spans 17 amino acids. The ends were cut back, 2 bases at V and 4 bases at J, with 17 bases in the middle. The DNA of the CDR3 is TGTGCCAGCAGTTACAGCATCCGGGACACGACCACCGGGGAGCTGTTTTTT. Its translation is CASSYSIRDTTTGELFF.

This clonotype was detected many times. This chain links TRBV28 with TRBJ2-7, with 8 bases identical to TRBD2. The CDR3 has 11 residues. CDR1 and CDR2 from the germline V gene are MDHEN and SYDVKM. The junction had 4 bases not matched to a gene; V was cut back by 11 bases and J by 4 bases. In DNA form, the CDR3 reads TGTGCCGGACTAGCAGTATACGAGCAGTACTTC. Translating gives CAGLAVYEQYF.

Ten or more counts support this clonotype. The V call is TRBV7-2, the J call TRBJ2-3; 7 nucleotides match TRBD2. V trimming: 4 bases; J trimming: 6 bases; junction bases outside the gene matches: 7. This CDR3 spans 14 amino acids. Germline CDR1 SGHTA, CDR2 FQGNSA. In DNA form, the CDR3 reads TGTGCCAGCAGCTCCCGGACTAGTTCGGATACGCAGTATTTT. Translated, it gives CASSSRTSSDTQYF. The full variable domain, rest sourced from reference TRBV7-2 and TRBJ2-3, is GAGVSQSPSNKVTEKGKDVELRCDPISGHTALYWYRQSLGQGLEFLIYFQGNSAPDKSGLPSDRFSAERTGGSVSTLTIQRTQQEDSAVYLCASSSRTSSDTQYFGPGTRLTVL.

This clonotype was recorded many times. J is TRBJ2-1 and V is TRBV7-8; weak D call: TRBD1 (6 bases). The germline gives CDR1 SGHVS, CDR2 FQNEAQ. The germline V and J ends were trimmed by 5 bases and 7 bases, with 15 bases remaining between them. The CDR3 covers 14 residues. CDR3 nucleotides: TGTGCCAGCAGCCACCTCCCCAGGGGAAATGAGCAGTTCTTC. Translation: CASSHLPRGNEQFF.

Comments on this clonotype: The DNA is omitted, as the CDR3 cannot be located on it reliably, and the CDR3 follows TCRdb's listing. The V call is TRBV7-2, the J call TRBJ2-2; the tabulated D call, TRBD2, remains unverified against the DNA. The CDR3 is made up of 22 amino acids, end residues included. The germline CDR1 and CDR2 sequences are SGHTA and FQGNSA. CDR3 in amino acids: CASSFYICSARDSGRDTGELFF.

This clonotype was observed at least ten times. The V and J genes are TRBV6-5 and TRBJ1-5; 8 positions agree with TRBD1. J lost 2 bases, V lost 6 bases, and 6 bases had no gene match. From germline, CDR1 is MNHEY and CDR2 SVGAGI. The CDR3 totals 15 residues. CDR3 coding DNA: TGTGCCAGCAGCTACGACAGGGGAGGCAATCAGCCCCAGCATTTT. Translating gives CASSYDRGGNQPQHF.

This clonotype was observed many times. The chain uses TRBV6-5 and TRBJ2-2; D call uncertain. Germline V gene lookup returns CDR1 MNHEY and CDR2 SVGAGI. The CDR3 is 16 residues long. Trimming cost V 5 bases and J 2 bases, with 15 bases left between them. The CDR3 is CASSPHGRSNTGELFF. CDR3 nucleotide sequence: TGTGCCAGCAGTCCCCACGGGCGATCCAACACCGGGGAGCTGTTTTTT.